The clone carrying this TCR beta chain appeared a few times. Its target is not known. The sample belongs to a study of T-cell reconstitution after alpha-beta-depleted transplantation in children. General study points: In some patients, recipient T cells and intrathymic progenitors surviving conditioning explained high day-60 diversity. Approximately two months post-transplant, alpha-beta T cells reportedly originated from several hundred expanded graft clones. Newly produced T cells mostly provided counts and TCRbeta diversity after one year, as hyperexpanded clones declined.

Preparation of the TCRbeta library used unique molecular identifiers. Each CDR3 protein is one row after TCRdb ran MiXCR on the PCR reads. The profile covers a few hundred thousand distinct CDR3 sequences, with 27% appearing a single time and under 45% taken by the ten largest. Germline CDR1 and CDR2: MNHEY and SMNVEV (reference sequence). V was clipped by 3 bases and J by 6 bases, with 16 bases between them. This CDR3 contains 15 residues. This specimen consisted of PBMCs, obtained before TCRalphabeta/CD19-depleted stem cell transplant. This sequence was found in a boy under two years old with Wiskott-Aldrich syndrome, due to receive a stem cell transplant. The genes are TRBV27 and TRBJ2-3, with a tentative D call TRBD1 (6 bases). CDR3: CASSLLLQGGDTQYF. The DNA of the CDR3 is TGTGCCAGCAGTTTGCTTCTACAGGGCGGGGATACGCAGTATTTT.